These 10 T cell receptor beta chains were all obtained from the same sample, sequenced in a study of blood T cell repertoires in COVID-19. Measured with immunoSEQ multiplex PCR; TCRdb has only the in-frame clones, and not every one. The sample records over 150,000 clones, more than 85% being singletons. Sequencing input: PBMCs or T cells enriched from blood (not recorded which). All receptors derive from a woman aged 50 to 60 who had recovered from COVID-19.

The chain employs TRBV4-1 and TRBJ2-1; 10 nucleotides agree with TRBD2. After removal of 6 bases from V and 8 bases from J, the junction contained 10 bases not matched to a gene. CDR3 length: 15 residues. Germline CDR1 reads MGHRA; CDR2 reads YSYEKL. The CDR3 DNA sequence: TGCGCCAGCAGTCCCCTAGCGGGAGCGGTTGATGAGCAGTTCTTC. It translates to CASSPLAGAVDEQFF.

In its sample, this clone was seen a few times. CDR3 loop: CASSPAYEQYF. Written as DNA, the CDR3 is TGTGCCAGCAGTCCTGCCTACGAGCAGTACTTC. This rearrangement joins TRBV12-3 or TRBV12-4 to TRBJ2-7; D remains unclear. Trimming removed 5 bases from V and 2 bases from J, with 4 bases in between. This CDR3 comprises 11 residues.

The count of this clone is one. The CDR3 sequence is CSVAAGGSYNEQFF. The CDR3 nucleotides are TGCAGCGTTGCGGCGGGAGGCTCCTACAATGAGCAGTTCTTC. The chain is built from TRBV29-1 and TRBJ2-1; TRBD2 matches at 8 bases. With V trimmed by 4 bases and J by 0 bases, 2 bases remained unmatched. CDR1 is SQVTM, CDR2 ANQGSEA, per germline. This CDR3 has 14 residues.

This clone was recorded only once. The V and J genes are TRBV18 and TRBJ2-7, with 10 bases aligning to TRBD1. V shed 6 bases, J shed 3 bases, and the junction held 8 bases outside the gene matches. The CDR3 has 15 residues. The germline V gene has CDR1 KGHSH and CDR2 LQKENI. CDR3 protein: CASSGKDRGVYEQYF. The CDR3 DNA reads as TGTGCCAGCTCCGGAAAGGACAGGGGGGTCTACGAGCAGTACTTC.

There are a few counts of this clone. V and J are TRBV6-5 and TRBJ1-6; D is undetermined. The CDR3 is 13 residues long. Deletions cut 0 bases from V and 13 bases from J, with 10 bases between. From germline, CDR1 is MNHEY and CDR2 SVGAGI. The CDR3 loop reads CASSYSSDIPLHF. The DNA for the CDR3 is TGTGCCAGCAGTTACTCGAGTGACATTCCCCTCCACTTT.

V and J are TRBV13 and TRBJ1-1; D is unresolved. V lost 2 bases, J lost 3 bases, and 10 bases lay in between. Germline values: CDR1 PRHDT, CDR2 FYEKMQ (reference sequence). This CDR3 comprises 14 residues. The CDR3 reads CASSLYERYTEAFF. The CDR3 DNA sequence: TGTGCCAGCAGCTTATACGAGCGGTACACTGAAGCTTTCTTT.

The V call is TRBV28, the J call TRBJ2-7; perhaps TRBD2 as D (5 bases). CDR1 and CDR2 from the germline V gene are MDHEN and SYDVKM. This CDR3 spans 16 amino acids. Trimming removed 5 bases at V and 1 base at J, with 18 bases between. CDR3 in amino acids: CASSKRRQDGSYEQYF. CDR3 nucleotide sequence: TGTGCCAGCAGTAAAAGGAGGCAGGACGGTTCCTACGAGCAGTACTTC. The variable domain in full, completed from reference TRBV28 and TRBJ2-7, reads DVKVTQSSRYLVKRTGEKVFLECVQDMDHENMFWYRQDPGLGLRLIYFSYDVKMKEKGDIPEGYSVSREKKERFSLILESASTNQTSMYLCASSKRRQDGSYEQYFGPGTRLTVT.

The chain links TRBV19 to TRBJ2-1, with 10 bases that match TRBD1. Losses at the gene ends were 10 bases for V and 7 bases for J; bases not matched to a gene: 7. The CDR3 runs 13 residues. Germline V gene data show CDR1 as LNHDA and CDR2 as SQIVND (reference sequence). The CDR3 loop reads CATADRGRNEQFF. The CDR3 bases are TGTGCCACCGCAGACAGGGGGCGAAATGAGCAGTTCTTC.

The CDR3 nucleotides are TGTGCCAGCAGCCCTGGGGGGGAAGCAATGCAGCCCCAGCATTTT. Translation gives CASSPGGEAMQPQHF. This chain uses TRBV7-9 with TRBJ1-5; tentative D call: TRBD1 (5 bases). The CDR3 length is 15 residues. The V and J ends lost 5 bases and 7 bases respectively, with 18 bases between them. CDR1 and CDR2 from the germline V gene are SEHNR and FQNEAQ (reference sequence).

V and J are TRBV6-1 and TRBJ2-7, with D possibly matching TRBD1 (5 bases). Per germline, CDR1 MNHNS and CDR2 SASEGT. This CDR3 is built from 16 residues. V gave up 0 bases and J gave up 1 base, with 13 bases separating them. The CDR3 loop reads CASSEALQAGSYEQYF. The CDR3 DNA follows: TGTGCCAGCAGTGAAGCATTACAGGCAGGATCCTACGAGCAGTACTTC.